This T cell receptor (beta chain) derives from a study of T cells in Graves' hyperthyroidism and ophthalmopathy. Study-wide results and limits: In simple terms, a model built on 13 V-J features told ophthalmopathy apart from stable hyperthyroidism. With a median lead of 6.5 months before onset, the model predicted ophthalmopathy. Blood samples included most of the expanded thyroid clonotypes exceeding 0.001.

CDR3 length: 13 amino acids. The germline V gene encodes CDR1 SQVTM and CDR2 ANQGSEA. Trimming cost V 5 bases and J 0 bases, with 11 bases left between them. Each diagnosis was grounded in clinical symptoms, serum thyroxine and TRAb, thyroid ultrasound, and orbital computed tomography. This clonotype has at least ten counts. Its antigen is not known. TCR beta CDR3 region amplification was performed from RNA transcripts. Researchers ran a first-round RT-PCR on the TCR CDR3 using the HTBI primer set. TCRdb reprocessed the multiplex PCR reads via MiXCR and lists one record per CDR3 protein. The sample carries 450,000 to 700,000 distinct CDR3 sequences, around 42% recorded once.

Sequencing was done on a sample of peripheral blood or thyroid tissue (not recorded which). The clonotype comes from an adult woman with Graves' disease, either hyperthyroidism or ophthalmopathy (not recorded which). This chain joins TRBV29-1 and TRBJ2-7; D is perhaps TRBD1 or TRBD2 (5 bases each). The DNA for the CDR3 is TGCAGCGTTCGGGACCGACTCTCCTACGAGCAGTACTTC. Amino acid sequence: CSVRDRLSYEQYF.